This TCR beta chain is from a study of blood T cell repertoires in COVID-19. Method: immunoSEQ multiplex PCR; TCRdb's copy keeps in-frame clones and lacks some. The sample has approximately 230,000 clones; 85% to 95% are singletons. All enrollees were roughly 18 to 89 years old and from fewer than 30 US areas. Participant-reported clinical history was the basis for cohort assignment. The CDR3 loop spans 15 amino acids. Germline lookup yields CDR1 SNHLY and CDR2 FYNNEI. The ends were cut back, 2 bases at V and 5 bases at J, with 15 bases in the middle. The receptor was derived from a woman between 18 and 29 years old who had recovered from COVID-19. Sequenced sample: PBMCs or T cells enriched from blood (not recorded which). The chain carries TRBV2 and TRBJ1-2, with a tentative D call TRBD1 (6 bases). DNA for the CDR3: TGTGCCAGCAGTGAAAGGTCCTGGACAGCTTATGGCTACACCTTC. Its protein is CASSERSWTAYGYTF.